The 9 T cell receptor beta chains listed next were all sequenced from one sample in a study of spatial heterogeneity in lung cancer. Sample time point: blood at routine non-recurrence follow-up after resection. Sequencing of whole RNA from tumor, nontumor lung or frozen PBMC involved no sorting. One entry per CDR3 protein, called by TCRdb with MiXCR from the 5' RACE reads. The table lists under 150,000 distinct CDR3 sequences, 10% to 15% of them singletons. The material sequenced was PBMCs, taken at follow-up. Receptors were obtained from a male donor with early-stage non-small cell lung cancer.

The sample holds a few counts of this clonotype. The chain recombines TRBV28 with TRBJ1-6, with D perhaps TRBD1 (6 bases). The CDR3 is 15 amino acids. Trimming removed 7 bases from V and 2 bases from J, with 12 bases in between. Per germline, CDR1 MDHEN and CDR2 SYDVKM. This CDR3 is CASNLGTPYNSPLHF. CDR3 DNA: TGTGCCAGCAACCTAGGGACACCCTATAATTCACCCCTCCACTTT.

The chain has TRBV12-3 or TRBV12-4 and TRBJ1-3, with a weak D call TRBD1 (6 bases). CDR3 length equals 16 residues. V was shortened by 8 bases and J by 0 bases, with 17 bases between the two germline ends. The CDR3 protein is CASALDSLSSGNTIYF. CDR3 coding DNA: TGTGCCAGCGCTCTGGACAGCCTGAGCTCTGGAAACACCATATATTTT.

The chain links TRBV7-8 to TRBJ2-3; D not resolved. This CDR3 comprises 15 residues. Germline CDR1 is SGHVS and CDR2 is FQNEAQ. Trimming stripped 0 bases from V and 3 bases from J, with 10 bases between. The CDR3 loop is CASSLARWVTDTQYF. The CDR3 DNA is TGTGCCAGCAGCTTAGCGCGTTGGGTTACAGATACGCAGTATTTT.

This clonotype was counted only a few times. The chain combines TRBV6-5 with TRBJ1-6; 7 nucleotides align to TRBD1. CDR1 is MNHEY and CDR2 is SVGAGI in the germline V gene. Germline trimming cut 5 bases from V and 7 bases from J; bases unmatched to any gene: 8. The CDR3 has 15 amino acids. The CDR3: CASSRQGRVNSPLHF. CDR3 bases: TGTGCCAGCAGTCGACAGGGACGCGTGAATTCACCCCTCCACTTT.

The genes are TRBV18 and TRBJ2-7; D perhaps matches TRBD1 (5 bases). Trimming cost V 5 bases and J 8 bases, with 10 bases left between them. This CDR3 has 11 residues. The germline CDR1 and CDR2 sequences are KGHSH and LQKENI. CDR3 residues: CASSTQVKQYF. CDR3 DNA: TGTGCCAGCTCAACACAGGTCAAGCAGTACTTC.

Only a few counts were recorded for this clonotype. The chain links TRBV10-3 to TRBJ1-1, with 12 nucleotides matching TRBD1. J lost 2 bases, V lost 4 bases, and 8 bases had no gene match. Germline assignment: CDR1 ENHRY and CDR2 SYGVKD. The CDR3 extends over 17 amino acids. In DNA, the CDR3 is TGTGCCATCAGTGTTACCGGGACAGGGGGCCGAAACACTGAAGCTTTCTTT. Its translation is CAISVTGTGGRNTEAFF.

There are a few counts of this clonotype. V usage is TRBV7-2 and J usage is TRBJ2-7; D might be TRBD1 or TRBD2, each matching 5 bases. This CDR3 region has 16 residues. Germline V gives CDR1 SGHTA, CDR2 FQGNSA. V was trimmed by 1 base and J by 2 bases, leaving 15 bases between them. CDR3 region: CASSLEGDLAPYEQYF. In nucleotides, the CDR3 is TGTGCCAGCAGCTTAGAAGGGGATCTAGCTCCCTACGAGCAGTACTTC.

This clonotype was seen only once. This may be a read error: a much more frequent sequence differs by one nucleotide. CDR3 DNA sequence: TGCACCAGCAGCCCTACAATCCGACAGGGTAATTCACCCCTCCACTTT. Amino acid sequence: CTSSPTIRQGNSPLHF. The chain recombines TRBV4-3 with TRBJ1-6, with 7 bases matching TRBD1. Germline V gene sequence: CDR1 LGHNA, CDR2 YSLEER. CDR3 length equals 16 residues.

This clonotype occurred a few times. The chain has TRBV12-3 or TRBV12-4 and TRBJ2-5; 9 bases fit TRBD2. The CDR3 sequence is 15 residues long. After removal of 2 bases from V and 7 bases from J, the junction contained 8 bases not matched to a gene. The CDR3 is CASSLLAGSSGTQYF. CDR3 in DNA: TGTGCCAGCAGTTTACTAGCGGGGTCATCTGGGACCCAGTACTTC.